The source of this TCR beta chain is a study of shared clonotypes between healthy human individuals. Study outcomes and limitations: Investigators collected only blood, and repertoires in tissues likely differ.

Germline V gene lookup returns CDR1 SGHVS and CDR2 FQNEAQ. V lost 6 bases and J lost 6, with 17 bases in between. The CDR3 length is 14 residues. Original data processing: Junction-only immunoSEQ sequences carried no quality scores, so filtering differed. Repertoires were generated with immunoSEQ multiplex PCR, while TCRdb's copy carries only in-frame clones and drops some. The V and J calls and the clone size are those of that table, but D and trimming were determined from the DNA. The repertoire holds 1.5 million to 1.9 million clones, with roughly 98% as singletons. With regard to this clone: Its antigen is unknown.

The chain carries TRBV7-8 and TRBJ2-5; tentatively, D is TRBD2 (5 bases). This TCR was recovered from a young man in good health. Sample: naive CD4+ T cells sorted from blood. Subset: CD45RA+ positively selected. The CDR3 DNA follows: TGTGCCAGCAGACAAATTCGGGGAGAAAAGACCCAGTACTTC. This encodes CASRQIRGEKTQYF.